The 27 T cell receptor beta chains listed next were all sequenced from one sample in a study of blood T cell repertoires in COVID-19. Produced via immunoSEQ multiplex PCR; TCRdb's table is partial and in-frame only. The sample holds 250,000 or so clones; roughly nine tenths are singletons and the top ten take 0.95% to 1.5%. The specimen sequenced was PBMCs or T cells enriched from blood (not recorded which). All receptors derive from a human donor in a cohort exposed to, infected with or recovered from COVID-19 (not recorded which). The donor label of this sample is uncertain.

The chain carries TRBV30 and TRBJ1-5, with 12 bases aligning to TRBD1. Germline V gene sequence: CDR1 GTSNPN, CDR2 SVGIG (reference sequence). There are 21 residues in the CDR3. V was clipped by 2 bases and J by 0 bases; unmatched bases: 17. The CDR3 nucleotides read TGTGCCTGGAGTTCCAACGCCGGGACAGGGGGCCACCTTTATAGCAATCAGCCCCAGCATTTT. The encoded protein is CAWSSNAGTGGHLYSNQPQHF.

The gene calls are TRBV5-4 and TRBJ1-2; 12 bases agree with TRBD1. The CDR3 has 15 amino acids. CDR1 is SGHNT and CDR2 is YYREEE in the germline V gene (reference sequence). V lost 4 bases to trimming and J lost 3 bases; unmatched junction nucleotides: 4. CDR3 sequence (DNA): TGTGCCAGCAGCACCGGGACAGGGGGCCACTATGGCTACACCTTC. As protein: CASSTGTGGHYGYTF.

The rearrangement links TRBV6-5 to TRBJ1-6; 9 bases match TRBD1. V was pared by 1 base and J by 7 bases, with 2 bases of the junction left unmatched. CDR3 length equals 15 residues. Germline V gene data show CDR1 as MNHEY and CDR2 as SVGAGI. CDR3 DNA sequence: TGTGCCAGCAGTTACTTTGGACAGGGGAATTCACCCCTCCACTTT. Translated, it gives CASSYFGQGNSPLHF.

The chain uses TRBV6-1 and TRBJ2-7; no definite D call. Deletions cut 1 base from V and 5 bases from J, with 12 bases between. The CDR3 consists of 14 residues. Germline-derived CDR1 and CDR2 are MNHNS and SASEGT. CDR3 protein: CASSEGRHVDEQYF. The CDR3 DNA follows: TGTGCCAGCAGTGAAGGGCGACATGTCGACGAGCAGTACTTC.

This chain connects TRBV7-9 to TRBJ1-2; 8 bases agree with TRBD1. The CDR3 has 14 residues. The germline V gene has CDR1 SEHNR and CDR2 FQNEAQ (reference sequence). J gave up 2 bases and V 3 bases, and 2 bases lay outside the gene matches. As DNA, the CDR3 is TGTGCCAGCAGCTTCCGGGACAGGAACTATGGCTACACCTTC. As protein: CASSFRDRNYGYTF.

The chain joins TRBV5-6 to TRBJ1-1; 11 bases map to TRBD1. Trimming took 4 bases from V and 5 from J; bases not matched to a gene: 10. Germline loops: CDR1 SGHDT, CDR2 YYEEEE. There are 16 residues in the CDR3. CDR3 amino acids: CASSPRLGTGGTEAFF. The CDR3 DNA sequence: TGTGCCAGCAGCCCCCGATTGGGGACAGGGGGAACTGAAGCTTTCTTT.

CDR3 coding DNA: TGCAGCGTTGAAGTTCGAGGGCTGGACACTGAAGCTTTCTTT. This translates into CSVEVRGLDTEAFF. This chain connects TRBV29-1 to TRBJ1-1; no reliable D call. The CDR3 extends over 14 amino acids. Germline V CDR1 and CDR2: SQVTM, ANQGSEA. The germline V and J ends were trimmed by 1 base and 3 bases, with 12 bases remaining between them.

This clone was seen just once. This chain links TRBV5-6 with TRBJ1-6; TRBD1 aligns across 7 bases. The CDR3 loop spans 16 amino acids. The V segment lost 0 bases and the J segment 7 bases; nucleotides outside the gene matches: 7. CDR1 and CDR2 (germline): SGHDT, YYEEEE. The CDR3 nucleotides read TGTGCCAGCAGCTTGGCACACCTACAGGGGAATTCACCCCTCCACTTT. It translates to CASSLAHLQGNSPLHF.

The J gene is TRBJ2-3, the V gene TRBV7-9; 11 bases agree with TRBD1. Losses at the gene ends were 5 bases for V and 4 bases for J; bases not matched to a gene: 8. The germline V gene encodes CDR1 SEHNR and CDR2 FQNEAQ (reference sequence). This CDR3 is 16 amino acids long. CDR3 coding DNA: TGTGCCAGCAGCCGATGGACAGGGGGCGATTCAGATACGCAGTATTTT. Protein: CASSRWTGGDSDTQYF.

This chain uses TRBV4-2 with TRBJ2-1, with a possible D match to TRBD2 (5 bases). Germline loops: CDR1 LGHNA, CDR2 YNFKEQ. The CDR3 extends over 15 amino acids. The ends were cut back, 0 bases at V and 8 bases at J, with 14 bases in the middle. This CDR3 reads CASSQDFVGSDEQFF. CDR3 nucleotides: TGTGCCAGCAGCCAAGATTTCGTGGGGAGCGATGAGCAGTTCTTC.

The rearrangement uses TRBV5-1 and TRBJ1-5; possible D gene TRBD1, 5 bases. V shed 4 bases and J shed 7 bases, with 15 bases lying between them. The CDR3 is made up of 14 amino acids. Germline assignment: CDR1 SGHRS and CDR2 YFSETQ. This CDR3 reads CASSPEGLSQPQHF. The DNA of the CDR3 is TGCGCCAGCAGCCCGGAGGGGCTCTCCCAGCCCCAGCATTTT.

This chain's CDR3 is CASSQGGTGSYEQYF. The CDR3 DNA sequence: TGTGCCAGCAGCCAAGGGGGGACAGGGTCCTACGAGCAGTACTTC. V and J are TRBV3-1 (or the pseudogene TRBV3-2) and TRBJ2-7, with 9 nucleotides matching TRBD1. This CDR3 region has 15 residues. The trim removed 1 base at V and 1 base at J, leaving 2 bases unmatched. Germline V gene lookup returns CDR1 LGHDT and CDR2 YNNKEL (reference sequence).

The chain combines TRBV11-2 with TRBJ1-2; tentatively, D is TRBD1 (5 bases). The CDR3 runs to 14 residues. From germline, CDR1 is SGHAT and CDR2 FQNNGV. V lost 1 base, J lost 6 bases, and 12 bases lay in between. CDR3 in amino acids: CASSLGSGPDGYTF. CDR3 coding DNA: TGTGCCAGCAGCTTAGGGTCAGGGCCCGATGGCTACACCTTC. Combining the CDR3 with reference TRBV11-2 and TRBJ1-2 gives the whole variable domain EAGVAQSPRYKIIEKRQSVAFWCNPISGHATLYWYQQILGQGPKLLIQFQNNGVVDDSQLPKDRFSAERLKGVDSTLKIQPAKLEDSAVYLCASSLGSGPDGYTFGSGTRLTVV.

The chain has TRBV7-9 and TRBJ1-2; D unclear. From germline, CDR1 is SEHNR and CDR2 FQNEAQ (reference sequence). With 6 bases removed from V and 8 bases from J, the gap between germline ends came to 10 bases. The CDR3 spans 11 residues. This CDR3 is CASSWGGGYTF. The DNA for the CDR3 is TGTGCCAGCAGTTGGGGAGGAGGCTACACCTTC.

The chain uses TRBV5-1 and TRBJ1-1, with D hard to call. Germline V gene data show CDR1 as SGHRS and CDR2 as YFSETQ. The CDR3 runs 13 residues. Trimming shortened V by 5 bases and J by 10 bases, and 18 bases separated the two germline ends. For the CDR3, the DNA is TGCGCCAGCAGACTATTGAGGGATTCGGGAGCTTTCTTT. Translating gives CASRLLRDSGAFF.

CDR3 nucleotides: TGTGCCAGTAGTAACGCTAGGATGGGAGATACGCAGTATTTT. It codes for CASSNARMGDTQYF. The chain combines TRBV19 with TRBJ2-3; the D is unclear. The germline V gene encodes CDR1 LNHDA and CDR2 SQIVND (reference sequence). This CDR3 region has 14 residues. V was clipped by 4 bases and J by 5 bases, with 13 bases between them.

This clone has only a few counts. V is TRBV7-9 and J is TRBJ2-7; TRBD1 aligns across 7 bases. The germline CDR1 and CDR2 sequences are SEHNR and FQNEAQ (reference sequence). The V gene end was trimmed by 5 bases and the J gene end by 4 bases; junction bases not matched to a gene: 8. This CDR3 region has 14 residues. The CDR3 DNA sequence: TGTGCCAGCAGCCCAGGGACAGAATTGTACGAGCAGTACTTC. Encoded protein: CASSPGTELYEQYF.

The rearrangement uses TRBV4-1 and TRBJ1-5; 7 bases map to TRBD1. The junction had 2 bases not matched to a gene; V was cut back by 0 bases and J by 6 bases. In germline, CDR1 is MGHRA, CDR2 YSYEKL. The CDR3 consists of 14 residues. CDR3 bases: TGCGCCAGCAGCCAAGACAGGGGGTTTCAGCCCCAGCATTTT. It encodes CASSQDRGFQPQHF.

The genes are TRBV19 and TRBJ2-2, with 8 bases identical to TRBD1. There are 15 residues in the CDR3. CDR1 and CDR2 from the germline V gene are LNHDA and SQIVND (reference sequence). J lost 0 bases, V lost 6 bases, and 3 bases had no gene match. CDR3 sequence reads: CASSPGQANTGELFF. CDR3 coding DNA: TGTGCCAGTAGCCCGGGACAGGCGAACACCGGGGAGCTGTTTTTT.

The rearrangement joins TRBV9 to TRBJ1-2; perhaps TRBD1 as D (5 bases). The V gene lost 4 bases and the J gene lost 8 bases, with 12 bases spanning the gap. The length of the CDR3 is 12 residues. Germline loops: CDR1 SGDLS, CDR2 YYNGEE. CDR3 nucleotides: TGTGCCAGCAGCCCCTCGAAGGGGGGCTACACCTTC. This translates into CASSPSKGGYTF.

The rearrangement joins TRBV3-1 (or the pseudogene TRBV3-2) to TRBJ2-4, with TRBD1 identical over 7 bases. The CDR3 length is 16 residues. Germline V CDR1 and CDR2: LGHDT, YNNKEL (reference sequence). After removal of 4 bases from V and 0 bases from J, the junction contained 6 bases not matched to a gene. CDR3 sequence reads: CASSPTGSLAKNIQYF. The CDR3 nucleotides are TGTGCCAGCAGCCCGACAGGGAGTTTAGCCAAAAACATTCAGTACTTC.

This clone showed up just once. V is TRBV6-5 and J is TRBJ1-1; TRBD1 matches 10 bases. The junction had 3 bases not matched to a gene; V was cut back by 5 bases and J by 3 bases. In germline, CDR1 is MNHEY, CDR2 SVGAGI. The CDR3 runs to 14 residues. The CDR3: CASSPDRGHTEAFF. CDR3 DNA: TGTGCCAGCAGTCCCGACAGGGGGCACACTGAAGCTTTCTTT.

In DNA form, the CDR3 reads TGTGCCAGCAGCCCCGGGACAGGGGGCCGGAACACTGAAGCTTTCTTT. Amino acids: CASSPGTGGRNTEAFF. The chain has TRBV11-3 and TRBJ1-1; 12 bases agree with TRBD1. The V segment lost 5 bases and the J segment 1 base; nucleotides outside the gene matches: 5. The CDR3 length is 16 residues. The germline CDR1 and CDR2 sequences are SGHNT and YENEEA. The full variable domain, rest sourced from reference TRBV11-3 and TRBJ1-1, is EAGVVQSPRYKIIEKKQPVAFWCNPISGHNTLYWYLQNLGQGPELLIRYENEEAVDDSQLPKDRFSAERLKGVDSTLKIQPAELGDSAVYLCASSPGTGGRNTEAFFGQGTRLTVV.

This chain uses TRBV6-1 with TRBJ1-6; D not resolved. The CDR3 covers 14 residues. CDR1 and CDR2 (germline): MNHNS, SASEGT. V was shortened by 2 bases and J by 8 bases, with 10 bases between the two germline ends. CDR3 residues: CASSEPEEYSPLHF. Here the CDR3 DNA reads TGTGCCAGCAGTGAACCTGAAGAGTATTCACCCCTCCACTTT.

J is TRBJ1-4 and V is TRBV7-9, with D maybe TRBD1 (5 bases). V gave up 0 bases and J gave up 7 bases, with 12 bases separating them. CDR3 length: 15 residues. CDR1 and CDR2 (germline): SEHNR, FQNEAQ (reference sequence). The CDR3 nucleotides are TGTGCCAGCAGCTTAGCAGACAGTAACGGTGAAAAACTGTTTTTT. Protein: CASSLADSNGEKLFF.

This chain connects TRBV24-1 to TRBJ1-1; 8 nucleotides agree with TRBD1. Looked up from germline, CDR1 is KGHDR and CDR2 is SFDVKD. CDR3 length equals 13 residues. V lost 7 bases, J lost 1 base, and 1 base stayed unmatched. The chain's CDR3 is CATRDRANTEAFF. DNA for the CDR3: TGTGCCACCAGGGACAGGGCGAACACTGAAGCTTTCTTT.

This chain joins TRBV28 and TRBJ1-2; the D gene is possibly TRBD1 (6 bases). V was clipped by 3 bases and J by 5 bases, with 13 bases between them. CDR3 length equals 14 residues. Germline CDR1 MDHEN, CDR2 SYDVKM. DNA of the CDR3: TGTGCCAGCAGTTTTGGCGGACAGCCTTATGGCTACACCTTC. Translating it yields CASSFGGQPYGYTF.